This T cell receptor beta chain was retrieved from a study of blood T cell repertoires in COVID-19. Across the whole study: Italy, Spain and the United States were the sources of the convalescent and acute COVID-19 samples. Nucleic acid was either cDNA or gDNA, and it came from T cells, B-cell-depleted T cells, or PBMCs.

In the original analysis: Nucleated cell number was recorded as an estimate derived from reference gene primer amplification. Produced via immunoSEQ multiplex PCR; TCRdb's table is partial and in-frame only. V and J calls and clone size come straight from that table; D and trimming were deduced from the DNA. This table has over 45,000 clones, around 78% appearing once. Germline lookup yields CDR1 MGHDK and CDR2 SYGVNS. Trimming cost V 1 base and J 7 bases; bases outside gene matches: 10. The CDR3 extends over 17 amino acids. The receptor was derived from a human donor in a cohort sampled during active COVID-19. The sample taken for sequencing was peripheral blood. The chain is built from TRBV25-1 and TRBJ1-6, with 7 bases matching TRBD1. The CDR3 is CASSEFFIAGGNSPLHF. The CDR3 bases are TGTGCCAGCAGTGAATTTTTCATCGCAGGGGGAAATTCACCCCTCCACTTT.